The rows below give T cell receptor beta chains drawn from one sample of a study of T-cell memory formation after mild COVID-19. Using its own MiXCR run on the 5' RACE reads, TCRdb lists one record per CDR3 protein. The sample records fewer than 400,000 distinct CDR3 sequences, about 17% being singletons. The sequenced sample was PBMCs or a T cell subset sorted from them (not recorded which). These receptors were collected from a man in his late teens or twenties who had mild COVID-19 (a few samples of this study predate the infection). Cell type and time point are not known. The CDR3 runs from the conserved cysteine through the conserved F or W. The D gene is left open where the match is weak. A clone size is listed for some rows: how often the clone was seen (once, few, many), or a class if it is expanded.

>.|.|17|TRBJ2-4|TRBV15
TGTGCCACCAGCAGAGATGTGGGGGCGCTGACCAAAAACATTCAGTACTTC
CATSRDVGALTKNIQYF
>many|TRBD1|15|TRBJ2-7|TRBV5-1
TGCGCCAGCAGCTCGTCACCGGGACAGGGATCCGAGCAGTACTTC
CASSSSPGQGSEQYF
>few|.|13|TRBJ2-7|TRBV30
TGTGCCTTCCCCCCGGGGCAGGCTGACGAGCAGTACTTC
CAFPPGQADEQYF
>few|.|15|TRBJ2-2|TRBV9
TGTGCCAGCAGCGATTTAGGTTCGAACACCGGGGAGCTGTTTTTT
CASSDLGSNTGELFF
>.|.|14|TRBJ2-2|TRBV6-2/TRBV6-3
TGTGCCAGCTCCAGGACAATAAACACCGGGGAGCTGTTTTTT
CASSRTINTGELFF
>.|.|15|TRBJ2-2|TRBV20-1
TGCAGTGCTAGATTAGGGGGGACGAACACCGGGGAGCTGTTTTTT
CSARLGGTNTGELFF
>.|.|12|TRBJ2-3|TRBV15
TGTGCCTTCGGACAGAGCACAGATACGCAGTATTTT
CAFGQSTDTQYF
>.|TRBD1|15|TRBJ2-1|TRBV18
TGTGCCAGCTCACCAGGACAGGGTAGTATCGGTGAGCAGTTCTTC
CASSPGQGSIGEQFF
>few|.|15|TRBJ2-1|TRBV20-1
TGCAGTGCAACCTCGGGCCTCTTGCCCTACAATGAGCAGTTCTTC
CSATSGLLPYNEQFF
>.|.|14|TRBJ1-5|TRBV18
TGTGCCAGCTCACCAGTACGGGGGGATCAGCCCCAGCATTTT
CASSPVRGDQPQHF
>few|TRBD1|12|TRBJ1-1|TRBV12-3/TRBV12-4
TGTGCCAGCAGTACGGAGTGGGACAGGGAAGTCTTT
CASSTEWDREVF
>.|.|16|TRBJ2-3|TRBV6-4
TGTGCCAGCAGTGCCACCCCCACGGGCGGCACAGATACGCAGTATTTT
CASSATPTGGTDTQYF
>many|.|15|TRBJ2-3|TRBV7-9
TGTGCCAGCAGCGGTCGACAGGTTAGCACAGATACGCAGTATTTT
CASSGRQVSTDTQYF
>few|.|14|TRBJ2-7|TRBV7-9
TGTGCCAGCAGCGCGTTCTTGGGCGGCCACGAGCAGTACTTC
CASSAFLGGHEQYF
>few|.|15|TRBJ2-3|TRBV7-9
TGTGCCAGCGCTGCTAGGGGGGGCTCGACAGATACGCAGTATTTT
CASAARGGSTDTQYF
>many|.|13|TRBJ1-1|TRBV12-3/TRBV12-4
TGTGCCAGCAGCTTTCAGGGAGACACTGAAGCTTTCTTT
CASSFQGDTEAFF
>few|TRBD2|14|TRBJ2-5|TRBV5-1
TGCGCCAGCAGACGCGGGGGGGCGCAAGAGACCCAGTACTTC
CASRRGGAQETQYF
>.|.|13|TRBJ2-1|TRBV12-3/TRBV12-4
TGTGCCAGCAGTCTACAGGGCCACAATGAGCAGTTCTTC
CASSLQGHNEQFF
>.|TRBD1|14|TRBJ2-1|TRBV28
TGTGCCAGCAGGGCAGGGGGCGCGTGGGATGAGCAGTTCTTC
CASRAGGAWDEQFF
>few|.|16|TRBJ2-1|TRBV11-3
TGTGCCAGCAGCTCCCCCGGGGCGTGGGGGGGCGTTGAGCAGTTCTTC
CASSSPGAWGGVEQFF
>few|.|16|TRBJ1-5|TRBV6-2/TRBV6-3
TGTGCCAGCAGTTACCTAACGGGGGTCGGGGATCAGCCCCAGCATTTT
CASSYLTGVGDQPQHF
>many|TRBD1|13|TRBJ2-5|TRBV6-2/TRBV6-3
TGTGCCAGCAGCTACAGGGGACAAGAGACCCAGTACTTC
CASSYRGQETQYF
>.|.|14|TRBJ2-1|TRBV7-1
TGTGCCAGCAGCTCGGGCGGCGAATACAATGAGCAGTTCTTC
CASSSGGEYNEQFF
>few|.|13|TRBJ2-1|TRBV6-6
TGTGCCAGCATCGGGTCAGGGGTTGATGAGCAGTTCTTC
CASIGSGVDEQFF
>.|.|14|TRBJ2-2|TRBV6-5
TGTGCCAGCAGTTACTCTTGGGGGCCCGGGGAGCTGTTTTTT
CASSYSWGPGELFF
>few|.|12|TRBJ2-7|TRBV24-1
TGTGCCACCAGGGCACCCTCCTACGAGCAGTACTTC
CATRAPSYEQYF
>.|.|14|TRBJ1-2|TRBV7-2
TGTGCCAGCAGACCCATATTGGGGAACTATGGCTACACCTTC
CASRPILGNYGYTF
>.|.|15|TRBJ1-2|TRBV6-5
TGTGCCAGCAGGCGCGCAACCGGGCCAGAACATGGCTACACCTTC
CASRRATGPEHGYTF
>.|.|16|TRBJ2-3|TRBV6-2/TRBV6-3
TGTGCCAGCAGCGACGGCGGCACCGCCCCCACAGATACGCAGTATTTT
CASSDGGTAPTDTQYF
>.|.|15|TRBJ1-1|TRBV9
TGTGCCAGCAGCCCTCTCCGGATAGATAACACTGAAGCTTTCTTT
CASSPLRIDNTEAFF
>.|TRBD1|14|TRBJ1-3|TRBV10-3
TGTGCCACAAACCAGGGGGCGAGAGGAAACACCATATATTTT
CATNQGARGNTIYF
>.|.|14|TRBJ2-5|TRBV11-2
TGTGCCAGCAGCTTAGATCGGGTACAAGAGACCCAGTACTTC
CASSLDRVQETQYF
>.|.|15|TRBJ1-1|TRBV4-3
TGCGCCAGCAGCCCAGACACAGGAGGTCTGACTGAAGCTTTCTTT
CASSPDTGGLTEAFF
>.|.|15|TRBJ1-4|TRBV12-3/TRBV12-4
TGTGCCAGCAGGAACGGCTTCGCAACTAATGAAAAACTGTTTTTT
CASRNGFATNEKLFF
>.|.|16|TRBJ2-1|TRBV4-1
TGCGCCAGCAGCCTCAGGACGGTAAGCTCCTACAATGAGCAGTTCTTC
CASSLRTVSSYNEQFF
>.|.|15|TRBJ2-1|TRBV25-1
TGTGCCAGCAGTGGCGGGGCAGCTTCCTACAATGAGCAGTTCTTC
CASSGGAASYNEQFF
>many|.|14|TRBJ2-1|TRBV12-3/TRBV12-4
TGTGCCAGCCATCACCGGCTCTCCTACAATGAGCAGTTCTTC
CASHHRLSYNEQFF
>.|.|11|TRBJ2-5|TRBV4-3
TGCGCCAGCAGCCAAGGGGCGACCCAGTACTTC
CASSQGATQYF
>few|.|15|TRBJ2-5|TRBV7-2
TGTGCCAGCAGCTTAGGGGCAGGTTCTCAAGAGACCCAGTACTTC
CASSLGAGSQETQYF
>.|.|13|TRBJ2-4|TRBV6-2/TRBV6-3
TGTGCCAGCAGTTACTCGTCAGGAGGCATTCAGTACTTC
CASSYSSGGIQYF
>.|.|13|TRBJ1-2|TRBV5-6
TGTGCCAGCAGCATTGGCGCCCGCCATGGCTACACCTTC
CASSIGARHGYTF